Following are 15 T cell receptor beta chains from one sample sequenced in a study of blood T cell repertoires in COVID-19. Generated by immunoSEQ multiplex PCR, the TCRdb table keeps only in-frame clones and is missing some. The table lists around 120,000 clones, around 85% of them singletons. Specimen: peripheral blood. The receptors originated from a man in his forties or fifties with acute or convalescent COVID-19.

The chain couples TRBV2 to TRBJ1-1; D might be TRBD1 (6 bases). This CDR3 is built from 13 residues. V lost 9 bases, J lost 1 base, and 12 bases lay in between. Germline V lookup: CDR1 SNHLY, CDR2 FYNNEI. CDR3 nucleotides: TGTGCCAGACCCGGGACAACGAACACTGAAGCTTTCTTT. Translated, it gives CARPGTTNTEAFF.

This chain uses TRBV11-3 with TRBJ1-1, with a possible D match to TRBD1 (6 bases). The germline V gene encodes CDR1 SGHNT and CDR2 YENEEA. This CDR3 is built from 13 residues. V lost 4 bases, J lost 3 bases, and 9 bases lay in between. In nucleotides, the CDR3 is TGTGCCAGCAGCTCCTCAGGGGACACTGAAGCTTTCTTT. This encodes CASSSSGDTEAFF. Supplemented by reference TRBV11-3 and TRBJ1-1, the full variable domain reads EAGVVQSPRYKIIEKKQPVAFWCNPISGHNTLYWYLQNLGQGPELLIRYENEEAVDDSQLPKDRFSAERLKGVDSTLKIQPAELGDSAVYLCASSSSGDTEAFFGQGTRLTVV.

J is TRBJ2-1 and V is TRBV4-2; the match to TRBD2 covers 8 bases. The CDR3 is made up of 15 amino acids. Germline values: CDR1 LGHNA, CDR2 YNFKEQ. Trimming removed 0 bases from V and 6 bases from J; junction bases left unmatched: 4. The CDR3 DNA reads TGTGCCAGCAGCCAAGATTTGGCGGGAGGCAATGAGCAGTTCTTC. Translation: CASSQDLAGGNEQFF.

The chain combines TRBV5-5 with TRBJ2-2, with D perhaps matching TRBD2 (6 bases). The germline CDR1 and CDR2 sequences are SGHKS and YYEKEE (reference sequence). V lost 4 bases, J lost 4 bases, and 11 bases lay in between. This CDR3 contains 14 residues. The CDR3 sequence: CASSPGLLTGELFF. The CDR3 DNA is TGTGCCAGCAGCCCCGGACTACTCACCGGGGAGCTGTTTTTT.

Concerning this clone: Germline and junction disagree at one end, which may indicate a read error. The V gene is TRBV13, the J gene TRBJ2-7; the D gene is possibly TRBD2 (6 bases). The CDR3 is 14 amino acids. The germline V gene has CDR1 PRHDT and CDR2 FYEKMQ (reference sequence). In nucleotides, the CDR3 is TGTACCAGCAGCCTCCGGGACTTCCGTAACGAGCAGTACTTC. As protein: CTSSLRDFRNEQYF.

The chain employs TRBV18 and TRBJ1-1; 8 bases match TRBD1. The CDR3 spans 19 residues. Germline lookup yields CDR1 KGHSH and CDR2 LQKENI. V lost 4 bases, J lost 6 bases, and 22 bases stayed unmatched. The CDR3 nucleotides read TGTGCCAGCTCACGCGTATCTCCAGGTGCAGGGGGCCTCTCTGCTGAAGCTTTCTTT. Amino acid sequence: CASSRVSPGAGGLSAEAFF.

The chain employs TRBV7-9 and TRBJ1-5; 9 bases line up with TRBD1. The CDR3 runs to 16 residues. The junction had 4 bases not matched to a gene; V was cut back by 1 base and J by 3 bases. Per the germline V gene, CDR1 is SEHNR and CDR2 is FQNEAQ (reference sequence). CDR3 residues: CASSLGQGGNNQPQHF. As DNA, the CDR3 is TGTGCCAGCAGCTTAGGACAGGGGGGGAACAATCAGCCCCAGCATTTT.

The chain links TRBV12-3 or TRBV12-4 to TRBJ2-3, with D unclear. CDR3 size: 12 residues. V lost 7 bases, J lost 6 bases, and 11 bases lay in between. CDR3 amino acids: CASTRPGDTQYF. Written as DNA, the CDR3 is TGTGCCAGCACCCGGCCCGGGGATACGCAGTATTTT.

The rearrangement uses TRBV14 and TRBJ2-5, with TRBD2 matching over 8 bases. Germline CDR1 is SGHDN and CDR2 is FVKESK. The trim removed 2 bases at V and 4 bases at J, leaving 15 bases unmatched. The CDR3 consists of 18 residues. CDR3: CASSQIGATGLAIETQYF. CDR3 bases: TGTGCCAGCAGCCAAATCGGAGCCACAGGACTAGCAATAGAGACCCAGTACTTC.

CDR3 region: CASQRRVGEKLFF. CDR3 DNA sequence: TGCGCCAGCCAGAGGAGGGTGGGAGAAAAACTGTTTTTT. This rearrangement joins TRBV10-2 to TRBJ1-4; the D is unclear. Per the germline V gene, CDR1 is WSHSY and CDR2 is SAAADI. The CDR3 has 13 residues. V lost 8 bases and J 8 bases, leaving 15 bases between the germline ends.

This chain uses TRBV18 with TRBJ2-7; the match to TRBD1 covers 8 bases. CDR1 is KGHSH, CDR2 LQKENI, per germline. This CDR3 spans 13 amino acids. V was pared by 3 bases and J by 4 bases, with 2 bases of the junction left unmatched. The CDR3 region is CASSPHRGYEQYF. The CDR3 nucleotides read TGTGCCAGCTCACCGCACAGGGGGTACGAGCAGTACTTC.

The chain joins TRBV27 to TRBJ1-2, with 11 bases matching TRBD1. J gave up 8 bases and V 2 bases, and 10 bases lay outside the gene matches. There are 16 residues in the CDR3. The V gene's germline CDR1 is MNHEY and CDR2 SMNVEV (reference sequence). CDR3 in amino acids: CASSLRGTGGRWGYTF. In nucleotides, the CDR3 is TGTGCCAGCAGTTTACGGGGGACAGGGGGAAGATGGGGCTACACCTTC.

The V gene is TRBV4-2, the J gene TRBJ1-1; TRBD1 matches 7 bases. The CDR3 covers 15 residues. Trimming took 1 base from V and 3 from J; bases not matched to a gene: 5. Germline V lookup: CDR1 LGHNA, CDR2 YNFKEQ. The CDR3 sequence is CASSQVEQGDTEAFF. The CDR3 DNA follows: TGTGCCAGCAGCCAAGTCGAGCAGGGGGACACTGAAGCTTTCTTT.

This clone was detected a few times. The rearrangement links TRBV19 to TRBJ2-7, with TRBD1 matching 8 bases. Germline CDR1 reads LNHDA; CDR2 reads SQIVND (reference sequence). The CDR3 covers 15 residues. V was clipped by 6 bases and J by 1 base; unmatched bases: 8. The CDR3 DNA is TGTGCCAGTAGCTTAGCCGGGACAGGATCCTACGAGCAGTACTTC. Protein product: CASSLAGTGSYEQYF.

This chain connects TRBV10-3 to TRBJ1-5; 9 nucleotides agree with TRBD1. The CDR3 has 17 amino acids. J gave up 4 bases and V 2 bases, and 9 bases lay outside the gene matches. The germline gives CDR1 ENHRY, CDR2 SYGVKD. The CDR3 DNA sequence: TGTGCCATCAGTGAGGCACAGGGGGCAAATAGGAATCAGCCCCAGCATTTT. This gives the protein CAISEAQGANRNQPQHF.